This TCR beta chain was captured by sequencing in a study of blood T cell repertoires in COVID-19 (dated by TCRdb to 2019 to 2021). Notes on the research overall: The collaborator samples originated in the United States, Italy and Spain and spanned the acute and convalescent phases of COVID-19. The prospective study material was composed of cDNA or gDNA derived from T cells, B-cell-depleted T cells, or PBMCs. A freely available public database, intended as a resource for researchers studying the immune response to SARS-CoV-2, is where the repertoires were released. Where available, HLA class I and class II types were taken from metadata supplied by the sample provider and were not determined by assay-based typing. A de-identified subject ID, COVID-19 status, age in years and sex were almost always included in the sample metadata. Deeply sampled blood TCRbeta repertoires from subjects exposed to, actively infected with, or recovered from COVID-19 were included in the dataset. The samples were drawn from two sources: the first 160 participants of the ongoing ImmuneRACE study, and 1,200 or so subjects contributed by 6 global collaborators. The paper's findings and limits, for the study overall: The quantity of clinical and demographic metadata differed by source and by participant and was supplied without curation.

One collaborating source in Seattle enrolled patients during active infection and followed them longitudinally through the course of disease. Collaborating institutions collected whole blood in K2EDTA tubes following their own protocols. For TCRbeta analysis, collaborator samples were shipped as frozen whole blood, as isolated PBMCs, or as DNA extracted from either sample type. TCRbeta CDR3 regions were amplified from genomic DNA by means of the immunoSEQ Assay, a bias-controlled multiplex PCR. Concerning the study's data processing: The number of nucleated cells in each sample was estimated from the amplification of reference gene primers within the assay. To quantify the absolute abundance of each unique TCRbeta CDR3 rearrangement, sequence reads were collapsed and filtered. Productive Simpson clonality was computed per sample as the square root of Simpson's diversity index over productive rearrangements. Drawn from immuneACCESS, this table holds only the in-frame rearrangements with V and J called that TCRdb kept. Clones are partly lost; checked studies trace under half to an unresolved V gene and leave the rest unexplained. The V and J calls and clone size were taken over from that table, and D and trimming were inferred from the DNA. The sample profile shows some 360,000 clones; roughly nine tenths of them were found once. In total, the top ten clones hold roughly 4% of the sample.

CDR1 and CDR2, looked up from the germline V gene (reference sequence), are LNHNV and YYDKDF. V is clipped by 0 bases and J by 8 bases, and the sequence between their germline boundaries is 10 bases long. Its CDR3 holds 14 amino acids, cysteine through phenylalanine. The DNA shown is the 42-base CDR3, in frame from base 1. A remark on this clone: Its antigen is not yet known. Within one base of it there is no much larger clone, and no base qualities were kept.

The sequence links TRBV15 to TRBJ1-4; TRBD1 is perhaps the D gene, given 5 matching bases. Sequencing was performed on peripheral blood. This clonotype was obtained from a woman in her sixties with COVID-19, enrolled during active disease. Read as DNA, the sequence is TGTGCCACCAGCAGAGATCGGGGGGAGGAAAAACTGTTTTTT. This sequence encodes CATSRDRGEEKLFF.